The 15 T cell receptor beta chains given below trace back to one sample, sequenced in a study of T cell responses to AZD1222 COVID-19 vaccine. Profiling relied on immunoSEQ multiplex PCR, and the TCRdb table lists in-frame clones only, not all of them. This table has 110,000 or so clones, about nine tenths appearing once. Sequencing was performed on peripheral blood, taken on day 0 of AZD1222 vaccination. These receptors were taken from an adult in good health.

The chain joins TRBV7-9 to TRBJ2-2; D gene ambiguous. CDR1 and CDR2 (germline): SEHNR, FQNEAQ (reference sequence). This CDR3 contains 12 residues. Deletions cut 3 bases from V and 6 bases from J, with 5 bases between. The CDR3 bases are TGTGCCAGCAGCTTCTCCGCCGGGGAGCTGTTTTTT. It yields the protein CASSFSAGELFF.

The genes are TRBV7-8 and TRBJ2-3, with D tentatively TRBD1 or TRBD2 (6 bases each). The CDR3 extends over 15 amino acids. Germline V gives CDR1 SGHVS, CDR2 FQNEAQ. Trimming cost V 1 base and J 1 base, with 9 bases left between them. The DNA of the CDR3 is TGTGCCAGCAGCTTAGGGGGGGCGGGCACAGATACGCAGTATTTT. This gives the protein CASSLGGAGTDTQYF.

V is TRBV2 and J is TRBJ2-3; 7 nucleotides line up with TRBD2. J gave up 4 bases and V 8 bases, and 6 bases lay outside the gene matches. Germline V gene lookup returns CDR1 SNHLY and CDR2 FYNNEI. The CDR3 extends over 13 amino acids. This chain's CDR3 is CASGVLAADTQYF. The CDR3 DNA sequence: TGTGCCAGCGGGGTCCTAGCGGCAGATACGCAGTATTTT.

About this clone itself: The junction and the germline gene differ at one end; a read error may be behind it. The chain couples TRBV5-1 to TRBJ2-2; 7 bases are a match to TRBD2. Germline V gene data show CDR1 as SGHRS and CDR2 as YFSETQ. The CDR3 covers 16 residues. In DNA form, the CDR3 reads TGCGCCAGCATCTTGCAGCGACTAGCTATCACCGGGGAGCTGTTTTTT. Translated: CASILQRLAITGELFF.

The rearrangement uses TRBV25-1 and TRBJ1-3, with a possible D match to TRBD1 (5 bases). Trimming removed 3 bases at V and 3 bases at J, with 9 bases between. CDR1 and CDR2 from the germline V gene are MGHDK and SYGVNS. The CDR3 extends over 14 amino acids. CDR3 bases: TGTGCCAGCAGTGATGACAGCTTTGGAAACACCATATATTTT. This codes for CASSDDSFGNTIYF.

This sequence joins TRBV7-9 and TRBJ1-5; no clear D. The CDR3 runs 15 residues. Deletions cut 4 bases from V and 0 bases from J, with 10 bases between. Germline values: CDR1 SEHNR, CDR2 FQNEAQ (reference sequence). CDR3: CASSSGQASNQPQHF. CDR3 in DNA: TGTGCCAGCAGCTCCGGGCAGGCTAGCAATCAGCCCCAGCATTTT. Filled out from reference TRBV7-9 and TRBJ1-5, the complete variable domain reads DTGVSQNPRHKITKRGQNVTFRCDPISEHNRLYWYRQTLGQGPEFLTYFQNEAQLEKSRLLSDRFSAERPKGSFSTLEIQRTEQGDSAMYLCASSSGQASNQPQHFGDGTRLSIL.

The CDR3 nucleotides are TGTGCCAGCAGCTCCCGCCCACGAGAGCAGTACTTC. Amino acids: CASSSRPREQYF. This chain connects TRBV11-2 to TRBJ2-7; D is ambiguous. The CDR3 extends over 12 amino acids. Trimming pared 4 bases from V and 7 bases from J, leaving 11 bases between. The germline gives CDR1 SGHAT, CDR2 FQNNGV.

V gene TRBV6-9 combines with J gene TRBJ2-7; D is possibly TRBD1 (6 bases). Germline V gene data show CDR1 as MNHGY and CDR2 as SVAAGI. The V end was cut by 3 bases, the J end by 2 bases, with 8 bases between. This CDR3 has 13 amino acids. CDR3 nucleotides: TGTGCCAGCAGTTACAGGGGAGCCTACGAGCAGTACTTC. This codes for CASSYRGAYEQYF.

The chain joins TRBV28 to TRBJ2-5; D is undetermined. Deletions cut 3 bases from V and 0 bases from J, with 8 bases between. CDR1 is MDHEN and CDR2 is SYDVKM in the germline V gene. The CDR3 totals 14 residues. The CDR3 loop reads CASSFSRYQETQYF. CDR3 coding DNA: TGTGCCAGCAGTTTCTCCAGGTACCAAGAGACCCAGTACTTC.

This clone was counted only a few times. In nucleotides, the CDR3 is TGTGCCAGCAGTGACCAGGGCGGTACTGAAGCTTTCTTT. Translation: CASSDQGGTEAFF. This chain links TRBV2 with TRBJ1-1; weak D call: TRBD1 (5 bases). Trimming cost V 3 bases and J 5 bases, with 10 bases left between them. Germline CDR1 SNHLY, CDR2 FYNNEI. The CDR3 is made up of 13 amino acids.

The genes are TRBV7-9 and TRBJ2-7, with D perhaps matching TRBD1 (5 bases). This CDR3 has 13 residues. The germline V and J ends were trimmed by 5 bases and 5 bases, with 13 bases remaining between them. CDR1 and CDR2 (germline): SEHNR, FQNEAQ (reference sequence). CDR3 in DNA: TGTGCCAGCAGCCTGGACATCTTTAACGAGCAGTACTTC. Translation gives CASSLDIFNEQYF.

The V gene is TRBV6-2 or TRBV6-3, the J gene TRBJ2-1, with TRBD2 matching over 8 bases. Germline CDR1 and CDR2: MNHEY and SVGEGT. The CDR3 loop spans 16 amino acids. The V and J ends lost 2 bases and 8 bases, in that order; junction bases with no gene match: 11. The DNA for the CDR3 is TGTGCCAGCAGTTACGGTCGGGGGGGCGTCTGGGATGAGCAGTTCTTC. Residues: CASSYGRGGVWDEQFF.

The count of this clone is one. V and J are TRBV18 and TRBJ1-2; maybe TRBD1 (6 bases). Germline V gives CDR1 KGHSH, CDR2 LQKENI. V was cut by 3 bases and J by 1 base, with 21 bases left in between. The CDR3 totals 18 residues. CDR3 in DNA: TGTGCCAGCTCACCCACAAGGGCGGGGGCCGCACATAACTATGGCTACACCTTC. The encoded protein is CASSPTRAGAAHNYGYTF.

The genes are TRBV4-1 and TRBJ2-7; tentative D call: TRBD1 (5 bases). This CDR3 region has 15 residues. V gave up 1 base and J gave up 2 bases, with 12 bases separating them. Germline V CDR1 and CDR2: MGHRA, YSYEKL. CDR3: CASSQATGWTYEQYF. The CDR3, as DNA: TGCGCCAGCAGCCAAGCAACAGGTTGGACCTACGAGCAGTACTTC.

In nucleotides, the CDR3 is TGTGCCAGCAGCTTAGGGACAACCGGGGAGCTGTTTTTT. Protein: CASSLGTTGELFF. This chain connects TRBV11-3 to TRBJ2-2; maybe TRBD1 (5 bases). Trimming pared 1 base from V and 5 bases from J, leaving 5 bases between. This CDR3 region has 13 residues. In germline, CDR1 is SGHNT, CDR2 YENEEA. Variable domain in full (rest from reference TRBV11-3 and TRBJ2-2): EAGVVQSPRYKIIEKKQPVAFWCNPISGHNTLYWYLQNLGQGPELLIRYENEEAVDDSQLPKDRFSAERLKGVDSTLKIQPAELGDSAVYLCASSLGTTGELFFGEGSRLTVL.